A selection of T cell receptor beta chains follows, all from one sample in a study of cytomegalovirus exposure and HLA in healthy donors. The assay was immunoSEQ multiplex PCR, and TCRdb's table has in-frame clones only and misses some. The table shows roughly 160,000 clones, with roughly four fifths occurring only once. Sequences were obtained from PBMCs. The receptor source for this set is a woman between 45 and 60 years old in good health and CMV-seronegative. Each CDR3 is given with its conserved first and last residue. The order of the fields is V gene, D gene, clone size, J gene, CDR3 protein, CDR3 DNA. D genes are given only for firm matches. Some rows have no size entry. The others give once, few or many, or a class for an expanded clone.

TRBV28	-	-	TRBJ1-1	CASNPGHLRTEAFF	TGTGCCAGTAACCCCGGACACCTGAGAACTGAAGCTTTCTTT
TRBV11-2	TRBD2	-	TRBJ2-3	CASSFRGGTSGSADTQYF	TGTGCCAGCAGCTTCCGGGGGGGGACTAGCGGGAGTGCAGATACGCAGTATTTT
TRBV9	-	-	TRBJ2-7	CASSPGGFEQYF	TGTGCCAGCAGCCCTGGGGGGTTCGAGCAGTACTTC
TRBV7-2	-	-	TRBJ2-2	CASSHYTGELFF	TGTGCCAGCAGCCATTACACCGGGGAGCTGTTTTTT
TRBV6-1	TRBD2	-	TRBJ2-7	CASTSGSYEQYF	TGTGCCAGCACTAGCGGGAGTTACGAGCAGTACTTC
TRBV7-7	-	-	TRBJ2-7	CASNDRDTSYEQYF	TGTGCCAGCAATGATAGGGACACCTCCTACGAGCAGTACTTC
TRBV7-9	-	-	TRBJ1-2	CASSLSGSYGYTF	TGTGCCAGCAGTCTTAGTGGTAGCTATGGCTACACCTTC
TRBV9	-	-	TRBJ1-4	CASSPGQGMGEKLFF	TGTGCCAGCAGCCCTGGTCAGGGAATGGGTGAAAAACTGTTTTTT
TRBV30	-	-	TRBJ2-3	CAWSAGGTDTQYF	TGTGCCTGGAGTGCGGGGGGCACAGATACGCAGTATTTT
TRBV28	TRBD1	-	TRBJ1-5	CASSLSTGDNQPQHF	TGTGCCAGCAGTTTAAGCACAGGGGACAATCAGCCCCAGCATTTT
TRBV6-5	-	-	TRBJ2-5	CASTPPGRVETQYF	TGTGCCAGCACCCCACCGGGGAGAGTAGAGACCCAGTACTTC
TRBV13	-	-	TRBJ2-7	CASSFEVGSYEQYF	TGTGCCAGCAGCTTTGAAGTCGGGAGCTACGAGCAGTACTTC
TRBV7-9	-	few	TRBJ1-1	CASSLGSGKNTEAFF	TGTGCCAGCAGCTTAGGCTCGGGGAAGAACACTGAAGCTTTCTTT
TRBV7-2	TRBD2	-	TRBJ2-3	CASSLLGLAVTDTQYF	TGTGCCAGCAGCCTCCTTGGGCTAGCGGTCACAGATACGCAGTATTTT
TRBV7-9	-	-	TRBJ2-2	CSSSFRVGELFF	TGTTCCAGCAGCTTCAGGGTCGGGGAGCTGTTTTTT
TRBV6-5	-	-	TRBJ2-7	CASRAEYRAIYEQYF	TGTGCCAGCCGAGCTGAGTACAGAGCAATCTACGAGCAGTACTTC
TRBV7-2	-	few	TRBJ1-3	CASSLGSTIYF	TGTGCCAGCAGCTTAGGGAGCACCATATATTTT
TRBV18	-	-	TRBJ2-7	CASSPSPTTTYEQYF	TGTGCCAGCTCACCATCTCCGACTACCACCTACGAGCAGTACTTC
TRBV28	TRBD1	-	TRBJ2-7	CASSSSGQFYEQYF	TGTGCCAGCAGTTCCTCGGGACAGTTCTACGAGCAGTACTTC
TRBV15	-	-	TRBJ2-1	CATSRDYQGSYNEQFF	TGTGCCACCAGCAGAGATTACCAGGGATCATACAATGAGCAGTTCTTC
TRBV6-5	-	-	TRBJ2-7	CASSYSGRTSYEQYF	TGTGCCAGCAGTTACTCCGGGAGAACTTCCTACGAGCAGTACTTC
TRBV5-6	TRBD2	-	TRBJ2-5	CASSLGGLAIGETQYF	TGTGCCAGCAGCTTGGGCGGACTAGCAATAGGAGAGACCCAGTACTTC
TRBV28	TRBD2	-	TRBJ2-3	CASTPSGGNLAGGYTQYF	TGTGCCAGCACCCCTAGTGGGGGGAACTTAGCGGGGGGTTATACGCAGTATTTT
TRBV21-1	-	-	TRBJ2-3	CASRVNRGKDTQYF	TGTGCCAGCAGAGTGAATCGGGGAAAAGATACGCAGTATTTT
TRBV11-3	TRBD2	-	TRBJ2-1	CASSLGSTSGGLDEQFF	TGTGCCAGCAGCTTAGGCTCAACTAGCGGGGGGCTAGATGAGCAGTTCTTC
TRBV13	-	-	TRBJ1-3	CASSLVRRGTGNTIYF	TGTGCCAGCAGCTTAGTCCGGAGGGGAACTGGAAACACCATATATTTT
TRBV9	-	-	TRBJ2-7	CASSEGVGTSSYEQYF	TGTGCCAGCAGCGAGGGAGTAGGGACTTCCTCCTACGAGCAGTACTTC
TRBV11-1	TRBD1	-	TRBJ2-7	CASSKQGRGHEQYF	TGTGCCAGCAGCAAACAGGGGCGCGGACACGAGCAGTACTTC
TRBV10-3	TRBD1	-	TRBJ1-3	CAINQQGSSGNTIYF	TGTGCCATCAATCAACAGGGGAGCTCTGGAAACACCATATATTTT
TRBV7-2	-	-	TRBJ1-2	CASSLTVNYGYTF	TGTGCCAGCAGCTTAACGGTTAACTATGGCTACACCTTC
TRBV6-1	-	once	TRBJ1-5	CASRDSPNQPQHF	TGTGCCAGTAGAGACAGCCCCAATCAGCCCCAGCATTTT
TRBV27	-	-	TRBJ2-3	CASQGRMGRDTQYF	TGTGCCAGCCAAGGGCGGATGGGGAGAGATACGCAGTATTTT
TRBV28	TRBD1	-	TRBJ1-1	CASTLQGAGTEAFF	TGTGCCAGCACACTACAGGGGGCCGGCACTGAAGCTTTCTTT
TRBV30	TRBD1	-	TRBJ1-4	CAWSIGTDRGKLFF	TGTGCCTGGAGTATTGGGACAGACAGAGGAAAACTGTTTTTT
TRBV14	-	once	TRBJ1-2	CASSQATWGYTF	TGTGCCAGCAGCCAAGCGACTTGGGGCTACACCTTC
TRBV19	-	-	TRBJ2-7	CASSIGQGVREQYF	TGTGCCAGTAGTATAGGGCAGGGCGTCCGGGAGCAGTACTTC
TRBV6-6	-	-	TRBJ1-2	CASSYSVPKMRGYTF	TGTGCCAGCAGTTACTCCGTCCCCAAGATGAGGGGCTACACCTTC